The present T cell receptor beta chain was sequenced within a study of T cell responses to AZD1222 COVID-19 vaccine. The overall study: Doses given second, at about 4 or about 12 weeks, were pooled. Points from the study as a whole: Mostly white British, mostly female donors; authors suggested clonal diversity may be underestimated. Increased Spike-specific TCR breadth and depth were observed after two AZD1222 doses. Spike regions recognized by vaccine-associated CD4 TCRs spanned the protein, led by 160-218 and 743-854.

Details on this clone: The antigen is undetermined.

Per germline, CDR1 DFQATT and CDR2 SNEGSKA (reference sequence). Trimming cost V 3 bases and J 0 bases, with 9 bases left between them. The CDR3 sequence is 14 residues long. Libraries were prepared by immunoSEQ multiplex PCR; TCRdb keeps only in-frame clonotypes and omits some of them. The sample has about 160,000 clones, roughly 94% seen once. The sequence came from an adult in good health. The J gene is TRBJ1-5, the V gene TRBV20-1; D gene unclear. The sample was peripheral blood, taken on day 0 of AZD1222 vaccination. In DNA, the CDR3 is TGCAGTGCTAGTGGGTCAAATAGCAATCAGCCCCAGCATTTT. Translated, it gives CSASGSNSNQPQHF.